This T cell receptor beta chain was captured by sequencing in a study of shared clonotypes between healthy human individuals. With 9 bases removed from V and 6 bases from J, the gap between germline ends came to 11 bases. The CDR3 runs to 11 residues. CDR1 SNHLY and CDR2 FYNNEI come from the germline V gene. Here immunoSEQ multiplex PCR was the method, and the copy in TCRdb shows in-frame clones only, minus some. Of millions of clones listed, 85% to 95% are singletons. The sequence came from a man between 18 and 35 years old in good health. Some clones in this sample may be carry-over from other donors' samples. Material: naive CD4+ T cells from PBMCs. The subset is: CD45RA+ positively selected. This rearrangement joins TRBV2 to TRBJ1-2; D gene unclear. The CDR3 DNA reads as TGTGCCAGTGGACGGGCAAATGGCTACACCTTC. It translates to CASGRANGYTF.